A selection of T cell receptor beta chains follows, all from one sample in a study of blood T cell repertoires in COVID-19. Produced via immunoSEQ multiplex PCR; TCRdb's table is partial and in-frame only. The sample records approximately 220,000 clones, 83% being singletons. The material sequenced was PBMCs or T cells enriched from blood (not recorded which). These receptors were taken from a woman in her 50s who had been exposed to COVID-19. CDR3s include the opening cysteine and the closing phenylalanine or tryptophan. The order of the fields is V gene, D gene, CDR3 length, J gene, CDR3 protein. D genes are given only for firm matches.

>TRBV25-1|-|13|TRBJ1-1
CASRSTGVTEAFF
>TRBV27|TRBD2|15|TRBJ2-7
CASSLRGGSSYEQYF
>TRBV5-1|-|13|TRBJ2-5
CASSFSRVETQYF
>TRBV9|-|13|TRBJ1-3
CASRAGAGNTIYF
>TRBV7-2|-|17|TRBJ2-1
CASSLATAGAHGNEQFF
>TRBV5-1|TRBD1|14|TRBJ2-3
CASSPDRGTDTQYF
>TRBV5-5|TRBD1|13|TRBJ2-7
CASSLSRGNEQYF
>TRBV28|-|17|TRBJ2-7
CASSSSLRLGRGYEQYF
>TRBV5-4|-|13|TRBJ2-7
CASSLTSSYEQYF
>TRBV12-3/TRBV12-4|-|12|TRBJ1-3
CASSNFPNTIYF
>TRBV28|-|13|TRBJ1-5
CATTGYSNQPQHF
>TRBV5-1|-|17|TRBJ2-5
CASSLEAADSLQETQYF
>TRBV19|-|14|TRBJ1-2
CASRSGDKNYGYTF
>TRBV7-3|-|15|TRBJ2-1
CASSRGNNLYNEQFF
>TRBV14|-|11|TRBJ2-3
CASSQQDTQYF
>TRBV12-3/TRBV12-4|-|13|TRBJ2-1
CASGRVGYNEQFF
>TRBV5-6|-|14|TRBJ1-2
CASIYRGINYGYTF
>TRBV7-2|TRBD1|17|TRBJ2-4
CASSSSGTALAKNIQYF
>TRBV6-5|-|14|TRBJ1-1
CASTPRRAFTEAFF
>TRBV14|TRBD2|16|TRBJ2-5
CASSFLSGGPQETQYF
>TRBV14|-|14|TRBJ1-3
CASSQGTGMFTIYF
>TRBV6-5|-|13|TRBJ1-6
CARSTGIGSPLHF
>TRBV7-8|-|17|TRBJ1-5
CASSLEGSLYSNQPQHF
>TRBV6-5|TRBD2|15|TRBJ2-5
CASSVSGANGETQYF
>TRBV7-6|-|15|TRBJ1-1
CASSLAAGRLTEAFF
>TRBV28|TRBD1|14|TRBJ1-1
CASSLGTGDTEAFF
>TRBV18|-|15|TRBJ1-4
CASSRDSPTNEKLFF
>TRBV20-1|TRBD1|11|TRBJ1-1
CSAYDRAEAFF
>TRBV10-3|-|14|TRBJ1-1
CAISPVGGDTEAFF
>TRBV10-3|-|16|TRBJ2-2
CAISDHTTGNTGELFF
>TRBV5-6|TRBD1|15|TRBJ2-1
CASSADREAYNEQFF
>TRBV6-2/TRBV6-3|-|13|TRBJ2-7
CASSYSLEGEQYF